The next 27 T cell receptor beta chains were all read from a single sample in a study of a mutant IDH1 vaccine in newly diagnosed glioma. For these TCRs, the target antigens are not known. The time point: week 35, safety follow-up. All doses held 300 ug of mutant IDH1 20-mer peptide, with topical imiquimod. Sequencing used immunoSEQ multiplex PCR; TCRdb keeps in-frame clones, though not all of them. The sample carries tens of thousands of clones, approximately 81% recorded once. The sample here was PBMCs, taken from a glioma patient whose treatment included an IDH1 peptide vaccine. These receptors were obtained from a woman aged 40 to 50 with glioma. Some clones in this sample may be carry-over from other donors' samples.

The V call is TRBV6-6, the J call TRBJ2-2; 9 positions agree with TRBD2. V lost 6 bases to trimming and J lost 4 bases; unmatched junction nucleotides: 9. The CDR3 spans 16 residues. Germline V gives CDR1 MNHNY, CDR2 SVGAGI (reference sequence). Here the CDR3 reads CASSRPLAGFTGELFF. CDR3 in DNA: TGTGCCAGCAGCAGGCCCCTAGCGGGATTCACCGGGGAGCTGTTTTTT.

This clone was picked up one time. CDR3 loop: CASSTDRKETQYF. The CDR3 DNA follows: TGTGCCAGCAGTACGGACAGGAAAGAGACCCAGTACTTC. The chain joins TRBV2 to TRBJ2-5; 7 positions agree with TRBD1. Germline-derived CDR1 and CDR2 are SNHLY and FYNNEI. This CDR3 region has 13 residues. The V gene end was trimmed by 5 bases and the J gene end by 3 bases; junction bases not matched to a gene: 3. Together with reference TRBV2 and TRBJ2-5, the CDR3 gives the full variable domain: EPEVTQTPSHQVTQMGQEVILRCVPISNHLYFYWYRQILGQKVEFLVSFYNNEISEKSEIFDDQFSVERPDGSNFTLKIRSTKLEDSAMYFCASSTDRKETQYFGPGTRLLVL.

The V gene is TRBV7-2, the J gene TRBJ2-1; unclear D gene. V lost 2 bases, J lost 5 bases, and 7 bases lay in between. The germline V gene has CDR1 SGHTA and CDR2 FQGNSA. The CDR3 spans 13 residues. The CDR3 region is CASSLLRNNEQFF. CDR3 in DNA: TGTGCCAGCAGCTTATTGCGTAACAATGAGCAGTTCTTC.

V is TRBV7-2 and J is TRBJ2-5; a weak D match, TRBD1 (6 bases). The V gene's germline CDR1 is SGHTA and CDR2 FQGNSA. The CDR3 covers 13 residues. V was pared by 3 bases and J by 4 bases, with 9 bases between. CDR3 nucleotides: TGTGCCAGCAGCTTTAACAGGGTAGAGACCCAGTACTTC. Translation: CASSFNRVETQYF.

This chain links TRBV10-3 with TRBJ1-2; D is undetermined. Trimming removed 2 bases from V and 3 bases from J, with 13 bases in between. Germline assignment: CDR1 ENHRY and CDR2 SYGVKD. The CDR3 contains 15 residues. The CDR3 nucleotides are TGTGCCATCAGTGAGGACGGCGGCGAGGACTATGGCTACACCTTC. Encoded protein: CAISEDGGEDYGYTF.

The chain employs TRBV5-1 and TRBJ2-3; D is ambiguous. The V and J ends lost 0 bases and 1 base respectively, with 9 bases between them. Germline V lookup: CDR1 SGHRS, CDR2 YFSETQ. There are 15 residues in the CDR3. The CDR3: CASSLGRPGTDTQYF. The CDR3 DNA reads as TGCGCCAGCAGCTTGGGCAGACCTGGCACAGATACGCAGTATTTT.

V gene TRBV4-3 combines with J gene TRBJ2-2; D assignment may be TRBD1 or TRBD2 (5 bases each). This CDR3 has 11 amino acids. The ends were cut back, 8 bases at V and 5 bases at J, with 6 bases in the middle. CDR1 is LGHNA and CDR2 is YSLEER in the germline V gene. CDR3 nucleotide sequence: TGCGCCAGCGAGGGGACCGGGGAGCTGTTTTTT. Protein sequence: CASEGTGELFF.

This sequence joins TRBV6-6 and TRBJ1-1, with 9 nucleotides matching TRBD1. CDR1 MNHNY and CDR2 SVGAGI come from the germline V gene (reference sequence). The CDR3 is made up of 14 amino acids. The V gene end was trimmed by 8 bases and the J gene end by 7 bases; junction bases not matched to a gene: 11. The CDR3 region has the DNA TGTGCCAGCTCTTCGGGGGGACAGGGACTTGAAGCTTTCTTT. Translated, it gives CASSSGGQGLEAFF.

This sequence joins TRBV4-1 and TRBJ2-7; TRBD2 matches 9 bases. V gave up 1 base and J gave up 3 bases; unmatched junction bases: 7. This CDR3 contains 16 residues. Per germline, CDR1 MGHRA and CDR2 YSYEKL. CDR3 sequence (DNA): TGCGCCAGCAGCCAAGGGGGACTAGCAACGTTCTACGAGCAGTACTTC. It specifies CASSQGGLATFYEQYF.

The genes are TRBV19 and TRBJ1-3, with D maybe TRBD1 (6 bases). This CDR3 has 16 amino acids. Trimming left V 6 bases short and J 2 bases short, with 17 bases between. Germline V gene sequence: CDR1 LNHDA, CDR2 SQIVND (reference sequence). CDR3: CASRVGGPDPGNTIYF. The CDR3 region has the DNA TGTGCCAGTAGGGTCGGGGGGCCCGATCCTGGAAACACCATATATTTT.

The chain employs TRBV6-6 and TRBJ1-4, with TRBD1 matching 8 bases. CDR3 length: 15 residues. The V segment lost 4 bases and the J segment 5 bases; nucleotides outside the gene matches: 6. Per the germline V gene, CDR1 is MNHNY and CDR2 is SVGAGI (reference sequence). Here the CDR3 DNA reads TGTGCCAGCAGTTCAGCACAGGGGGACAATGAAAAACTGTTTTTT. This translates into CASSSAQGDNEKLFF.

To note about this clone: An end of the junction differs from the germline gene, which may be a read error. V usage is TRBV6-5 and J usage is TRBJ2-7, with a tentative D call TRBD2 (5 bases). The CDR3 has 15 amino acids. Germline values: CDR1 MNHEY, CDR2 SVGAGI. Here the CDR3 DNA reads TGTGCCAGCAGTTACGGGCCAGGCGGGTCTTACGAGCAGTGCTTC. It encodes CASSYGPGGSYEQCF.

By its share, this clone is medium-sized. The rearrangement joins TRBV19 to TRBJ1-2; D is ambiguous. The V gene's germline CDR1 is LNHDA and CDR2 SQIVND (reference sequence). This CDR3 region has 12 residues. V was cut by 6 bases and J by 8 bases, with 13 bases left in between. CDR3 sequence (DNA): TGTGCCAGTAGGGAGGGTGCTGGAGGCTACACCTTC. Residues: CASREGAGGYTF.

The rearrangement uses TRBV10-3 and TRBJ1-5; D is uncertain. Between the trimmed V and J ends, which lost 7 bases and 5 bases, there was a span of 9 bases. Germline CDR1 reads ENHRY; CDR2 reads SYGVKD. The CDR3 is 12 residues long. The CDR3 region has the DNA TGTGCCATCACCCCCTTGGATCAGCCCCAGCATTTT. This translates into CAITPLDQPQHF.

This chain joins TRBV15 and TRBJ1-1, with TRBD1 as a possible D gene (5 bases). The CDR3 loop spans 13 amino acids. V lost 5 bases and J 10 bases, leaving 17 bases between the germline ends. Germline CDR1 reads LNHNV; CDR2 reads YYDKDF (reference sequence). The DNA of the CDR3 is TGTGCCACCAGCGTGGACTTCCTCGGGGGAGCTTTCTTT. It is translated as CATSVDFLGGAFF.

This clone was observed a handful of times. Within the sample, other DNA sequences also encode this same CDR3. This chain links TRBV5-4 with TRBJ2-7; possibly TRBD2 for D (6 bases). Germline V gene data show CDR1 as SGHNT and CDR2 as YYREEE (reference sequence). This CDR3 has 13 residues. V lost 1 base and J 4 bases, leaving 9 bases between the germline ends. CDR3 DNA: TGTGCCAGCAGCTTGCGGGGAGGATACGAGCAGTACTTC. It codes for CASSLRGGYEQYF.

The CDR3 sequence is CASSFLTAGYEAFF. Here the CDR3 DNA reads TGTGCCAGCAGCTTCTTGACCGCAGGGTATGAAGCTTTCTTT. J is TRBJ1-1 and V is TRBV5-6; tentative D call: TRBD1 (5 bases). The CDR3 is 14 amino acids. Germline CDR1 and CDR2: SGHDT and YYEEEE. The V gene lost 2 bases and the J gene lost 7 bases, with 15 bases spanning the gap.

This clone has a handful of counts. The rearrangement joins TRBV6-5 to TRBJ1-1; tentative D call: TRBD1 (5 bases). V lost 3 bases, J lost 0 bases, and 11 bases lay in between. This CDR3 has 15 residues. Looked up from germline, CDR1 is MNHEY and CDR2 is SVGAGI. In DNA form, the CDR3 reads TGTGCCAGCAGTTATACAGGTGTAATGAACACTGAAGCTTTCTTT. It yields the protein CASSYTGVMNTEAFF.

The chain carries TRBV7-2 and TRBJ1-4, with D unresolved. The V gene's germline CDR1 is SGHTA and CDR2 FQGNSA. The CDR3 totals 15 residues. V lost 5 bases and J lost 0, with 10 bases in between. CDR3 DNA sequence: TGTGCCAGCAGCGCCGAGGGCGCAACTAATGAAAAACTGTTTTTT. It encodes CASSAEGATNEKLFF.

This clone was recorded only once. The chain recombines TRBV6-5 with TRBJ1-2; the match to TRBD1 covers 8 bases. This CDR3 has 13 residues. Trimming at V came to 5 bases and at J to 8 bases, leaving 7 bases not matched to a gene. CDR1 MNHEY and CDR2 SVGAGI come from the germline V gene. The CDR3 DNA follows: TGTGCCAGCAGTCAGACAGGGGCTAGGGGCTACACCTTC. Its protein is CASSQTGARGYTF.

In this sample, this clone turned up once. The chain carries TRBV10-1 and TRBJ1-5; D gene unclear. Germline assignment: CDR1 WNHNN and CDR2 SYGVQD (reference sequence). Deletions cut 5 bases from V and 0 bases from J, with 17 bases between. The CDR3 runs 17 residues. CDR3 residues: CASSLLEGFGSNQPQHF. The CDR3 region has the DNA TGCGCCAGCAGTCTCCTGGAGGGTTTCGGTAGCAATCAGCCCCAGCATTTT.

The CDR3 loop reads CASSYAGTNYEQYF. Written as DNA, the CDR3 is TGTGCCAGCAGTTACGCCGGGACAAACTACGAGCAGTACTTC. The chain is built from TRBV28 and TRBJ2-7; D is possibly TRBD1 (6 bases). V was shortened by 4 bases and J by 3 bases, with 13 bases between the two germline ends. CDR1 is MDHEN, CDR2 SYDVKM, per germline. The CDR3 runs 14 residues.

J is TRBJ2-2 and V is TRBV9, with D perhaps TRBD2 (7 bases). Germline lookup yields CDR1 SGDLS and CDR2 YYNGEE. Trimming took off 3 bases at V and 4 bases at J, with 16 bases between the two ends. The CDR3 has 16 amino acids. The CDR3 region is CASSGGIAGATGELFF. In DNA, the CDR3 is TGTGCCAGCAGCGGCGGTATTGCGGGGGCCACCGGGGAGCTGTTTTTT.

Comment on this clone: At one end, the junction sequence differs from germline, possibly due to a read error. The chain recombines TRBV7-7 with TRBJ2-5; D not resolved. Germline V gene lookup returns CDR1 SSHAT and CDR2 FNYEAQ (reference sequence). This CDR3 comprises 14 residues. The DNA for the CDR3 is TGTGCTAGCAGCTTAGGTCGAGCAAGCGAGACCCAGTACTTC. Residues: CASSLGRASETQYF.

This clone was seen a handful of times. The chain employs TRBV20-1 and TRBJ2-5; 9 nucleotides match TRBD1. The CDR3 runs to 11 residues. Germline V gives CDR1 DFQATT, CDR2 SNEGSKA (reference sequence). V was clipped by 7 bases and J by 5 bases; unmatched bases: 2. CDR3 sequence reads: CSGDREETQYF. CDR3 nucleotides: TGCAGTGGGGACAGGGAGGAGACCCAGTACTTC.

The J gene is TRBJ2-7, the V gene TRBV7-2; D gene ambiguous. The CDR3 sequence is 13 residues long. Germline-derived CDR1 and CDR2 are SGHTA and FQGNSA. V lost 1 base, J lost 3 bases, and 7 bases lay in between. The DNA for the CDR3 is TGTGCCAGCAGCTTAGGCCAGGTCTACGAGCAGTACTTC. Protein: CASSLGQVYEQYF.

V is TRBV5-4 and J is TRBJ2-7; 7 bases agree with TRBD2. Unmatched junction bases numbered 8, after V lost 0 bases and J lost 2 bases. The V gene's germline CDR1 is SGHNT and CDR2 YYREEE (reference sequence). The CDR3 contains 16 residues. CDR3 amino acids: CASSLEALAETYEQYF. In DNA form, the CDR3 reads TGTGCCAGCAGCTTGGAGGCGCTAGCGGAAACCTACGAGCAGTACTTC.